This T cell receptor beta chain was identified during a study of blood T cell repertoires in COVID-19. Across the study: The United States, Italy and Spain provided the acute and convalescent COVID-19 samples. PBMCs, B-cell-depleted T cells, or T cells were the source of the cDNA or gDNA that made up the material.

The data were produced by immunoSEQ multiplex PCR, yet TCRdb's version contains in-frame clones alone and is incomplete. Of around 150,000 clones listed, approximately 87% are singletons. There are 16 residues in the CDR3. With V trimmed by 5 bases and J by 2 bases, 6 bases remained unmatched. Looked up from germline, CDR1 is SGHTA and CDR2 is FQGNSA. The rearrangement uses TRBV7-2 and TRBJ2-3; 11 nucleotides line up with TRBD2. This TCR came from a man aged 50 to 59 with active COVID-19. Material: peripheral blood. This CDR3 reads CASSPTSGAITDTQYF. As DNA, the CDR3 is TGTGCCAGCAGCCCGACTAGCGGGGCGATCACAGATACGCAGTATTTT.